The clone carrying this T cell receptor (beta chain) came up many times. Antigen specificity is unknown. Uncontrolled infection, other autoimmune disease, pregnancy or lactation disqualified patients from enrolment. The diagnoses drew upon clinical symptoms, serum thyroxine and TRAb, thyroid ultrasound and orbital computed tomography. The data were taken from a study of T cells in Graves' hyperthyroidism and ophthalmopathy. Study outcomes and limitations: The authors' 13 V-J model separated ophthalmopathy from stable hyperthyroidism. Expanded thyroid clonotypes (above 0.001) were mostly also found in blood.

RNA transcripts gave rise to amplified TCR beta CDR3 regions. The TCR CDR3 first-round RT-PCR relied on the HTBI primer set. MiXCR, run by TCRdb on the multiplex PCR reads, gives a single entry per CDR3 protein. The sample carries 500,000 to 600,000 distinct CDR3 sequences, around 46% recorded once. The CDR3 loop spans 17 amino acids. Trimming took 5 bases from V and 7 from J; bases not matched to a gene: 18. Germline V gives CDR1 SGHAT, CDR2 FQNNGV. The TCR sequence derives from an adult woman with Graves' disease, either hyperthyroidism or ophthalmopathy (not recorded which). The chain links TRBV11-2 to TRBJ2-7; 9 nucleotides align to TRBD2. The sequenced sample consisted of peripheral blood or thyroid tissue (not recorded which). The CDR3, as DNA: TGTGCCAGCAGCCTATTACTAGCAGCGGGAGGTCGTCAAGAGCAGTACTTC. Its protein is CASSLLLAAGGRQEQYF.